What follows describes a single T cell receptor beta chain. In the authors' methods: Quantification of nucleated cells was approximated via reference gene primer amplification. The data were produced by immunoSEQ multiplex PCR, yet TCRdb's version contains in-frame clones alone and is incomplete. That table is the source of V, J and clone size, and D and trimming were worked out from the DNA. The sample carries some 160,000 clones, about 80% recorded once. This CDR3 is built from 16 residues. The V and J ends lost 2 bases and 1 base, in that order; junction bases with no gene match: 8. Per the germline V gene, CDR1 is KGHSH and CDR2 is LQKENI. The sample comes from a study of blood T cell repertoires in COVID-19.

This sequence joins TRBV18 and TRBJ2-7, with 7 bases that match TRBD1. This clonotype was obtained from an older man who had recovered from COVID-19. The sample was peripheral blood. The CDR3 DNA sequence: TGTGCCAGCTCACCAGGTTTGACAGGGTTTTCCTACGAGCAGTACTTC. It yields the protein CASSPGLTGFSYEQYF.